The rows below give T cell receptor beta chains drawn from one sample of a study of blood T cell repertoires in COVID-19. This table comes from immunoSEQ multiplex PCR, and its TCRdb copy is limited to in-frame clones, with some not included. The sample records around 200,000 clones, around 85% being singletons. The sample taken for sequencing was peripheral blood. These receptors came from a man between 65 and 85 years old with active or convalescent COVID-19. CDR3s leave out the opening cysteine and the closing phenylalanine or tryptophan.

TRBV4-3,ASSQGDRFPNEQY
TRBV7-9,ASSHGTANTGELF
TRBV7-2,ASSLGPAGSGQEQF
TRBV19,ASSIDGPGLAGVTGELF
TRBV28,ASSRDRPRNTIY
TRBV16,ASSPQQGSRGYT
TRBV11-3,ASSFSGVNTGELF
TRBV5-4,ASSLGVEREQY
TRBV10-3,AISAVQRDTEAF
TRBV6-5,ASSYFARNEQF
TRBV4-3,ASSQDVSNRGNSGANVLT
TRBV9,ASSAPRGAGEMYTGELF
TRBV28,ASTVQSQGSDGYT
TRBV18,ASSPAAGGQSTGELF
TRBV6-5,ASSYGGAAYEQY
TRBV27,ASSRVHLDTQY
TRBV14,ASSQAGTAGLQGYT
TRBV14,ASSHRVNTGELF
TRBV7-9,ASSPSSGSRTGELF
TRBV24-1,ATSDFRGGWETQY
TRBV28,ASSSPGQGLDNEQF
TRBV5-1,ASSARQANYGYT
TRBV7-2,ASSFGTGVVNYGYT
TRBV6-6,ASSYSRDNEQF
TRBV18,ASSPPVIGRTEAF
TRBV6-5,ASSRVGANVLT
TRBV15,ATSIGRDDEQY
TRBV2,ASGGTGATEAF
TRBV28,ASYRAGQASYEQY
TRBV9,ASSVFGQGNEKLF
TRBV5-1,ASSLMGDRDYGYT
TRBV10-2,ACGAPTNTGELF
TRBV7-8,ASSLASGTEYYEQY
TRBV19,ASSIGGSNYGYT
TRBV18,ASSPTRDSNQPQH
TRBV2,ASSGDGGDTEAF
TRBV7-2,ASSPSGSSYNEQF
TRBV30,AWRASSYNEQF
TRBV9,ASSSTRELNTEAF
TRBV18,ASSPVLFDGYT